This T cell receptor (beta chain) was obtained from a study of T cell changes during pregnancy in multiple sclerosis. Libraries were prepared by immunoSEQ multiplex PCR; TCRdb keeps only in-frame clonotypes and omits some of them. In the table there are 45,000 to 50,000 clones, 92% of which are singletons. The CDR3 has 17 residues. CDR1 LGHNA and CDR2 YSLEER come from the germline V gene. The V segment lost 1 base and the J segment 8 bases; nucleotides outside the gene matches: 12. The rearrangement joins TRBV4-3 to TRBJ1-5; 9 bases are shared with TRBD1. The input for sequencing was CD4+ T cells from peripheral blood mononuclear cells, taken in the second trimester of pregnancy. The sequence came from a female donor in good health, enrolled as a control in a pregnancy study. CDR3 nucleotide sequence: TGCGCCAGCAGCCAAGCCCGGGACAGGGCCCGGCGGGAGCCCCAGCATTTT. This gives the protein CASSQARDRARREPQHF.